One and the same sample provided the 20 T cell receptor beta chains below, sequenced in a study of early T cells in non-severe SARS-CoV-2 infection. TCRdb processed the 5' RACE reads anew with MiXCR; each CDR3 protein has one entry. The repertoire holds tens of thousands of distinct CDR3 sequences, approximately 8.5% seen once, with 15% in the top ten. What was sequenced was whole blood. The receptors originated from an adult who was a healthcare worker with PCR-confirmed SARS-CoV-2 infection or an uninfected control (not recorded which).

This CDR3 reads CASSLGDQETQYF. The CDR3 nucleotides read TGTGCCAGCAGCTTAGGCGATCAAGAGACCCAGTACTTC. This chain links TRBV7-2 with TRBJ2-5; no reliable D call. The CDR3 runs 13 residues. Germline values: CDR1 SGHTA, CDR2 FQGNSA. Trimming removed 1 base at V and 2 bases at J, with 5 bases between.

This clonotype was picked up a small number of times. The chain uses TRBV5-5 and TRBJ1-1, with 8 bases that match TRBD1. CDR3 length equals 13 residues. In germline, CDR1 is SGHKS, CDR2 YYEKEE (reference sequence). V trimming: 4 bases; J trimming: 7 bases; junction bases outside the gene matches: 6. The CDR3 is CASSLDRVDEAFF. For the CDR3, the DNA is TGTGCCAGCAGCCTGGACAGGGTGGATGAAGCTTTCTTT.

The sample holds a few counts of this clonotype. The CDR3 loop is CASSSPQGSTEAFF. DNA for the CDR3: TGTGCCAGCAGTTCTCCACAGGGGAGCACTGAAGCTTTCTTT. The gene calls are TRBV7-2 and TRBJ1-1, with 7 bases fitting TRBD1. The junction had 8 bases not matched to a gene; V was cut back by 6 bases and J by 4 bases. Germline-derived CDR1 and CDR2 are SGHTA and FQGNSA. CDR3 length: 14 amino acids.

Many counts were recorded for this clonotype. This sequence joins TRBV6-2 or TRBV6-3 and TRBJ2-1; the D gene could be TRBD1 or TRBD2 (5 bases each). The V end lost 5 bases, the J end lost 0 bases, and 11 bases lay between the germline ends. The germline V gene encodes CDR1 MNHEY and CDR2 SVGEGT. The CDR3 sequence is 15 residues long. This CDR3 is CASSRGPSSYNEQFF. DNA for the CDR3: TGTGCCAGCAGTCGGGGACCAAGCTCCTACAATGAGCAGTTCTTC.

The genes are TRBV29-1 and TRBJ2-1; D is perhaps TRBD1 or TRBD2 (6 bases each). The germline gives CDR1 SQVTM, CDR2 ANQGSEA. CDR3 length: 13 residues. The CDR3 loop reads CGWTAGSYNEQFF. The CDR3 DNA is TGCGGTTGGACAGCGGGCTCCTACAATGAGCAGTTCTTC.

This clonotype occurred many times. The CDR3 spells CASSLKGWGASGTSWGTDTQYF. The CDR3 coding sequence is TGTGCCAGCAGCTTAAAGGGATGGGGCGCTAGCGGGACCTCATGGGGCACAGATACGCAGTATTTT. The chain recombines TRBV7-2 with TRBJ2-3, with 9 bases matching TRBD2. In germline, CDR1 is SGHTA, CDR2 FQGNSA. V trimming: 2 bases; J trimming: 1 base; junction bases outside the gene matches: 22. The CDR3 runs 22 residues.

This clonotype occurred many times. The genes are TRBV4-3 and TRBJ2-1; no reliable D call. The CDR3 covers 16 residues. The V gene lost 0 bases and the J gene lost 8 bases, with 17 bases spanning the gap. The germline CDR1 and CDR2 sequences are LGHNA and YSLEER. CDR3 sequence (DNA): TGCGCCAGCAGCCAAGATCGGGCCATACTTAGGGATGAGCAGTTCTTC. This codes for CASSQDRAILRDEQFF.

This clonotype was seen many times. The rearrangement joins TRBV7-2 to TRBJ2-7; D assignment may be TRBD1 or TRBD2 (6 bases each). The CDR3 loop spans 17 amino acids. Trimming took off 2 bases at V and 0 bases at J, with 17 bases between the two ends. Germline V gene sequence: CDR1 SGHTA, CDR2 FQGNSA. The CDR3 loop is CASSLIGGGINSYEQYF. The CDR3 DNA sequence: TGTGCCAGCAGCTTAATTGGGGGCGGGATTAACTCCTACGAGCAGTACTTC.

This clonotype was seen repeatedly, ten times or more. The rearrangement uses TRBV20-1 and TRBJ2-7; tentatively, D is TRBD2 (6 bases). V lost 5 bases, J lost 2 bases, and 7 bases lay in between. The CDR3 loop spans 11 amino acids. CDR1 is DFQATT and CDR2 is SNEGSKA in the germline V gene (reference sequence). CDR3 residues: CSARLAYEQYF. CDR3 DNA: TGCAGTGCTCGACTAGCCTACGAGCAGTACTTC.

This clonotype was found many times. The CDR3 bases are TGTGCCAGCAGCTTGGGGCAGGCATCCGGGGCCAACGTCCTGACTTTC. This translates into CASSLGQASGANVLTF. V usage is TRBV5-4 and J usage is TRBJ2-6; D remains ambiguous. V was cut by 0 bases and J by 4 bases, with 11 bases left in between. Germline assignment: CDR1 SGHNT and CDR2 YYREEE (reference sequence). The length of the CDR3 is 16 residues.

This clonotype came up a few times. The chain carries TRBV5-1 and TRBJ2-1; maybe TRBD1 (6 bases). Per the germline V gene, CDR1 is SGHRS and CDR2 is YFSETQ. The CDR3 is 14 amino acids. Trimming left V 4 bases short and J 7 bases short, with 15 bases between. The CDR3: CASSPKTGGNEQFF. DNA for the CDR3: TGCGCCAGCAGCCCGAAGACAGGCGGGAATGAGCAGTTCTTC.

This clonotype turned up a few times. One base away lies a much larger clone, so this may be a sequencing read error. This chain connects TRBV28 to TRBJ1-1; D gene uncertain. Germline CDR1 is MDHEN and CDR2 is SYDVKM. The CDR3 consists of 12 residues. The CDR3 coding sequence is TGTGCCAGCAGTTTTCAGCTTAATGAAGTTTTCTTT. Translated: CASSFQLNEVFF.

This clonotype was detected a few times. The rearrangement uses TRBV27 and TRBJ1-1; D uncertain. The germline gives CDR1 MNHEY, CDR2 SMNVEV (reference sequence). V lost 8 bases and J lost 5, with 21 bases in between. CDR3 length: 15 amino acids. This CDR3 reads CASLPNLLSWTEAFF. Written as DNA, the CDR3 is TGTGCCAGCCTACCAAATTTGCTTTCATGGACTGAAGCTTTCTTT.

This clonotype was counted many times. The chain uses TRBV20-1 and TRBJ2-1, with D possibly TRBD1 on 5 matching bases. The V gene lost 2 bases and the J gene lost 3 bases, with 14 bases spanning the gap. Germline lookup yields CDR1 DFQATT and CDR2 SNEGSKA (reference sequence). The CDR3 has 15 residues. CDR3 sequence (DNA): TGCAGTGCTAGACCTGGTAAGGGGAACTACAATGAGCAGTTCTTC. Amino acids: CSARPGKGNYNEQFF.

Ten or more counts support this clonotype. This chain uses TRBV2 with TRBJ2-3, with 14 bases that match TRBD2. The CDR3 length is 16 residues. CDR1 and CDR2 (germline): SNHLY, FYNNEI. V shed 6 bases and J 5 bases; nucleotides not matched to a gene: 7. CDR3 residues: CASSPWGLAGEDTQYF. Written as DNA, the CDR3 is TGTGCCAGCAGCCCTTGGGGACTAGCGGGAGAAGATACGCAGTATTTT. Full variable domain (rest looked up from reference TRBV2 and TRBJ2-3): EPEVTQTPSHQVTQMGQEVILRCVPISNHLYFYWYRQILGQKVEFLVSFYNNEISEKSEIFDDQFSVERPDGSNFTLKIRSTKLEDSAMYFCASSPWGLAGEDTQYFGPGTRLTVL.

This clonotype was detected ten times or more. In DNA, the CDR3 is TGTGCCAGCAGCGCGACAGGGCCCAATCAGCCCCAGCATTTT. It encodes CASSATGPNQPQHF. V is TRBV7-3 and J is TRBJ1-5; TRBD1 matches 7 bases. With 5 bases clipped from V and 3 bases from J, the junction kept 4 bases outside the gene matches. This CDR3 is 14 amino acids long. Per germline, CDR1 SGHTA and CDR2 FQGTGA.

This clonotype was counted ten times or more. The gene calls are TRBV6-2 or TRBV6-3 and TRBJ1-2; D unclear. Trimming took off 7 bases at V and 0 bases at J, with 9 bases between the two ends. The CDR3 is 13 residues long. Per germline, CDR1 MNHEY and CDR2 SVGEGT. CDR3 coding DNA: TGTGCCAGCACGATACAGACTAACTATGGCTACACCTTC. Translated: CASTIQTNYGYTF.

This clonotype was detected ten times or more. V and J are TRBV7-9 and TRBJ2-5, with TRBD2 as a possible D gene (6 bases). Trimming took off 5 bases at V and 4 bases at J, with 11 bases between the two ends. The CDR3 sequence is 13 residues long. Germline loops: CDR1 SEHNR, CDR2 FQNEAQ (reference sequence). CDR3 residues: CASSRSEGETQYF. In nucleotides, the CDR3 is TGTGCCAGCAGCCGATCGGAGGGAGAGACCCAGTACTTC.

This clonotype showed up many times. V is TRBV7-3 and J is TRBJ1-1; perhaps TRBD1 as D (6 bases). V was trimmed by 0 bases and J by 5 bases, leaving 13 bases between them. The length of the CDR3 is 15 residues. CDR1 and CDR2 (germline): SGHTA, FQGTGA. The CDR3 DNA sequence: TGTGCCAGCAGCTTAACCGCAGGGGTGGAAACTGAAGCTTTCTTT. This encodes CASSLTAGVETEAFF.

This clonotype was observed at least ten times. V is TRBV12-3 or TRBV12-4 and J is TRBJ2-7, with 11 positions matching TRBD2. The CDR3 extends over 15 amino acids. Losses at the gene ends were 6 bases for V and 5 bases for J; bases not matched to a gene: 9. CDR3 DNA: TGTGCCAGCAGACATACTAGCGGGAGTATCCACGAGCAGTACTTC. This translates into CASRHTSGSIHEQYF.